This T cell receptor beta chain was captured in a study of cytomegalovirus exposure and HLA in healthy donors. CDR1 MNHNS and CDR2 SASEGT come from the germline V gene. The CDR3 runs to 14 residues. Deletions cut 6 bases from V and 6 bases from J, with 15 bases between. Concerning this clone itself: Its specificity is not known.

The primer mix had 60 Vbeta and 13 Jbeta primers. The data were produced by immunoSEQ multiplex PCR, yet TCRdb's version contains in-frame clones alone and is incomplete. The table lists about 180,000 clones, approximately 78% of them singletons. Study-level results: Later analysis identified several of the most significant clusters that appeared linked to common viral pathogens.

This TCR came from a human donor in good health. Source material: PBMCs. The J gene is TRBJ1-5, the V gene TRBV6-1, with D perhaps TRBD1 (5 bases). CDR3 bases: TGTGCCAGCAGGTCGACAGATTGGCGTCAGCCCCAGCATTTT. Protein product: CASRSTDWRQPQHF.